A single sample gave rise to the 11 T cell receptor beta chains below, sequenced in a study of regulatory T cells in long-lasting Graves disease. Time point described: newly diagnosed GD, antithyroid drugs for less than 3 months. Following extraction of RNA from PBMCs, that RNA was used to make the TCR library. Construction of the TCR beta libraries employed iRepertoire HTBI primers in conjunction with Arm-PCR of CDR3 regions. TCRdb reanalysed the multiplex PCR reads using MiXCR and keeps one entry per CDR3 protein. The sample lists fewer than 350,000 distinct CDR3 sequences, under 20% occurring once. The sample was peripheral blood mononuclear cells (PBMCs), taken at new diagnosis, from a patient treated with antithyroid drugs. These receptors were collected from a female donor with Graves disease.

In its sample, this clonotype was seen many times. The chain is built from TRBV28 and TRBJ1-6; the D gene is possibly TRBD1 (5 bases). CDR3 length equals 13 residues. Per germline, CDR1 MDHEN and CDR2 SYDVKM. The V end lost 5 bases, the J end lost 14 bases, and 16 bases lay between the germline ends. The CDR3 reads CASSAPATEALHF. The CDR3 DNA is TGTGCCAGCAGTGCTCCCGCGACAGAAGCCCTCCACTTT. The full variable domain, completed using reference TRBV28 and TRBJ1-6, is DVKVTQSSRYLVKRTGEKVFLECVQDMDHENMFWYRQDPGLGLRLIYFSYDVKMKEKGDIPEGYSVSREKKERFSLILESASTNQTSMYLCASSAPATEALHFGNGTRLTVT.

The V call is TRBV2, the J call TRBJ1-2, with D perhaps matching TRBD1 (6 bases). The V end was cut by 1 base, the J end by 4 bases, with 13 bases between. CDR1 and CDR2 (germline): SNHLY, FYNNEI. The CDR3 is 15 residues long. CDR3 residues: CASSEGAGVRYGYTF. The CDR3 DNA is TGTGCCAGCAGTGAAGGGGCAGGGGTCCGCTATGGCTACACCTTC.

J is TRBJ2-1 and V is TRBV29-1; 8 bases fit TRBD2. The germline CDR1 and CDR2 sequences are SQVTM and ANQGSEA. The CDR3 is 13 residues long. Trimming cost V 6 bases and J 2 bases; bases outside gene matches: 3. The CDR3 sequence: CSVSGGPYNEQFF. In nucleotides, the CDR3 is TGCAGCGTGAGCGGGGGACCCTACAATGAGCAGTTCTTC.

This clonotype showed up just once. V usage is TRBV9 and J usage is TRBJ2-1; possibly TRBD2 for D (6 bases). From germline, CDR1 is SGDLS and CDR2 YYNGEE. Trimming cost V 0 bases and J 3 bases, with 13 bases left between them. CDR3 length: 16 residues. This CDR3 is CASSVEPGAIYNEQFF. The CDR3 nucleotides are TGTGCCAGCAGCGTAGAACCGGGAGCGATCTACAATGAGCAGTTCTTC. The full variable domain, its missing parts supplied by reference TRBV9 and TRBJ2-1, is DSGVTQTPKHLITATGQRVTLRCSPRSGDLSVYWYQQSLDQGLQFLIQYYNGEERAKGNILERFSAQQFPDLHSELNLSSLELGDSALYFCASSVEPGAIYNEQFFGPGTRLTVL.

Ten or more counts support this clonotype. J is TRBJ2-5 and V is TRBV24-1; D is perhaps TRBD1 (6 bases). Germline loops: CDR1 KGHDR, CDR2 SFDVKD. The germline V and J ends were trimmed by 0 bases and 1 base, with 8 bases remaining between them. CDR3 length: 15 residues. The CDR3 is CATSDLGGGQETQYF. The CDR3 DNA sequence: TGTGCCACCAGTGATTTGGGGGGCGGCCAAGAGACCCAGTACTTC.

In this sample, this clonotype turned up many times. The genes are TRBV24-1 and TRBJ2-7; 8 bases agree with TRBD2. The CDR3 has 14 residues. Per the germline V gene, CDR1 is KGHDR and CDR2 is SFDVKD. With V trimmed by 5 bases and J by 2 bases, 4 bases remained unmatched. The CDR3 here is CATSGLAGTYEQYF. The CDR3 nucleotides read TGTGCCACCAGTGGTCTAGCGGGTACCTACGAGCAGTACTTC.

The genes are TRBV7-9 and TRBJ2-4, with TRBD1 matching 8 bases. The CDR3 extends over 14 amino acids. V lost 6 bases, J lost 6 bases, and 7 bases stayed unmatched. Per the germline V gene, CDR1 is SEHNR and CDR2 is FQNEAQ (reference sequence). CDR3 DNA sequence: TGTGCCAGCAGGCCTCAGGGGGCTAGAAACATTCAGTACTTC. Translating it yields CASRPQGARNIQYF.

This clonotype was seen many times. The chain joins TRBV28 to TRBJ2-3, with D possibly being TRBD2 (7 bases). CDR1 and CDR2 from the germline V gene are MDHEN and SYDVKM. This CDR3 spans 18 amino acids. V lost 6 bases to trimming and J lost 4 bases, with 26 bases between them. The chain's CDR3 is CASSDPSWGREWSDTQYF. The CDR3 DNA is TGTGCCAGCAGCGACCCTTCATGGGGGCGGGAGTGGTCAGATACGCAGTATTTT. Complete variable domain (other parts from reference TRBV28 and TRBJ2-3): DVKVTQSSRYLVKRTGEKVFLECVQDMDHENMFWYRQDPGLGLRLIYFSYDVKMKEKGDIPEGYSVSREKKERFSLILESASTNQTSMYLCASSDPSWGREWSDTQYFGPGTRLTVL.

This clonotype was recorded many times. This chain connects TRBV28 to TRBJ1-2; possibly TRBD1 for D (6 bases). The germline V gene has CDR1 MDHEN and CDR2 SYDVKM. V lost 3 bases and J 1 base, leaving 18 bases between the germline ends. The CDR3 is 17 residues long. CDR3 sequence: CASSFRGRGWGNYGYTF. The DNA for the CDR3 is TGTGCCAGCAGTTTTAGGGGCAGGGGTTGGGGTAACTATGGCTACACCTTC.

This clonotype appeared many times. V gene TRBV19 combines with J gene TRBJ1-1, with D unresolved. Trimming removed 1 base from V and 2 bases from J, with 11 bases in between. The CDR3 contains 15 residues. Germline-derived CDR1 and CDR2 are LNHDA and SQIVND (reference sequence). The CDR3, as DNA: TGTGCCAGTAGTATAGGGCAGACCGGAAACACTGAAGCTTTCTTT. It is translated as CASSIGQTGNTEAFF. Combining the CDR3 with reference TRBV19 and TRBJ1-1 gives the whole variable domain DGGITQSPKYLFRKEGQNVTLSCEQNLNHDAMYWYRQDPGQGLRLIYYSQIVNDFQKGDIAEGYSVSREKKESFPLTVTSAQKNPTAFYLCASSIGQTGNTEAFFGQGTRLTVV.

This clonotype was detected many times. V gene TRBV30 combines with J gene TRBJ2-2, with 8 positions matching TRBD2. V lost 5 bases, J lost 1 base, and 0 bases stayed unmatched. Looked up from germline, CDR1 is GTSNPN and CDR2 is SVGIG (reference sequence). The CDR3 spans 13 residues. CDR3 region: CAWGTRNTGELFF. The CDR3, as DNA: TGTGCCTGGGGGACTAGGAACACCGGGGAGCTGTTTTTT.